The 13 T cell receptor beta chains below all came from one sample that was sequenced in a study of cytomegalovirus exposure and HLA in healthy donors. Primers: 60 Vbeta forward and 13 Jbeta reverse. Profiling relied on immunoSEQ multiplex PCR, and the TCRdb table lists in-frame clones only, not all of them. The sample lists about 120,000 clones, roughly 82% seen once, with roughly 5.8% in the top ten. What was sequenced was PBMCs. The receptors derive from a man between 18 and 35 years old in good health and CMV-seropositive.

The chain joins TRBV7-2 to TRBJ2-1; D unclear. Trimming stripped 4 bases from V and 0 bases from J, with 13 bases between. The CDR3 extends over 16 amino acids. The germline V gene encodes CDR1 SGHTA and CDR2 FQGNSA. The CDR3 here is CASSSPGYSSYNEQFF. CDR3 DNA sequence: TGTGCCAGCAGCTCCCCGGGTTATTCCTCCTACAATGAGCAGTTCTTC.

Only one count was recorded for this clone. The chain employs TRBV27 and TRBJ1-5; D is possibly TRBD1 (6 bases). Germline values: CDR1 MNHEY, CDR2 SMNVEV (reference sequence). CDR3 length: 14 residues. Trimming cost V 1 base and J 5 bases, with 9 bases left between them. The CDR3 reads CASSLFRTDQPQHF. The CDR3 DNA reads as TGTGCCAGCAGTTTATTTCGGACAGATCAGCCCCAGCATTTT.

V usage is TRBV5-1 and J usage is TRBJ1-3, with a tentative D call TRBD1 (6 bases). In germline, CDR1 is SGHRS, CDR2 YFSETQ. Trimming removed 3 bases at V and 2 bases at J, with 18 bases between. This CDR3 has 17 amino acids. As DNA, the CDR3 is TGCGCCAGCAGCTCTTACAGGGCCGCTTTTACTGGAAACACCATATATTTT. Translating gives CASSSYRAAFTGNTIYF.

This clone has only a few counts. The rearrangement joins TRBV5-4 to TRBJ2-7, with 11 nucleotides matching TRBD2. The V and J ends lost 1 base and 9 bases, in that order; junction bases with no gene match: 6. Germline values: CDR1 SGHNT, CDR2 YYREEE (reference sequence). This CDR3 has 14 residues. The CDR3 loop reads CASSLTSGGSGQYF. For the CDR3, the DNA is TGTGCCAGCAGCTTGACTAGCGGGGGTTCGGGGCAGTACTTC.

The chain uses TRBV2 and TRBJ2-1; D unclear. V lost 4 bases to trimming and J lost 4 bases, with 8 bases between them. Looked up from germline, CDR1 is SNHLY and CDR2 is FYNNEI. The CDR3 has 13 amino acids. The CDR3 loop is CASSVGEYNEQFF. DNA for the CDR3: TGTGCCAGCAGTGTTGGAGAGTACAATGAGCAGTTCTTC.

The genes are TRBV6-5 and TRBJ1-2, with D uncertain. Germline CDR1 and CDR2: MNHEY and SVGAGI. This CDR3 contains 16 residues. V dropped 2 bases and J dropped 0 bases, with 13 bases sitting between them. The CDR3 DNA is TGTGCCAGCAGTTACAAGCTTACTTTCTCTAACTATGGCTACACCTTC. Translation: CASSYKLTFSNYGYTF.

The gene calls are TRBV7-9 and TRBJ1-2; no clear D. CDR1 SEHNR and CDR2 FQNEAQ come from the germline V gene (reference sequence). This CDR3 is built from 14 residues. Trimming left V 1 base short and J 2 bases short, with 8 bases between. CDR3 coding DNA: TGTGCCAGCAGCTTAGGCAGAACCAACTATGGCTACACCTTC. It yields the protein CASSLGRTNYGYTF.

A word on this clone: The junction differs from germline at one of its ends, possibly a read error. The V gene is TRBV6-5, the J gene TRBJ2-1; no reliable D call. The CDR3 runs 11 residues. From germline, CDR1 is MNHEY and CDR2 SVGAGI. This CDR3 reads CATVALNAQFF. The CDR3 DNA follows: TGTGCCACCGTCGCGTTAAATGCGCAGTTCTTC.

J is TRBJ2-5 and V is TRBV6-5, with 7 bases identical to TRBD1. Unmatched junction bases numbered 6, after V lost 9 bases and J lost 2 bases. Germline values: CDR1 MNHEY, CDR2 SVGAGI. The CDR3 consists of 13 residues. CDR3 bases: TGTGCCAGTCAACAGGGGATACAAGAGACCCAGTACTTC. Residues: CASQQGIQETQYF.

This chain uses TRBV18 with TRBJ2-7, with 10 positions matching TRBD2. J gave up 5 bases and V 0 bases, and 16 bases lay outside the gene matches. The CDR3 loop spans 19 amino acids. Germline assignment: CDR1 KGHSH and CDR2 LQKENI. Here the CDR3 reads CASSPPEGTSGTPLDEQYF. The CDR3 DNA reads TGTGCCAGCTCACCACCAGAAGGAACTAGCGGGACCCCCCTGGACGAGCAGTACTTC.

J is TRBJ1-1 and V is TRBV29-1; D remains ambiguous. V was pared by 2 bases and J by 5 bases, with 12 bases between. The CDR3 extends over 13 amino acids. Germline V lookup: CDR1 SQVTM, CDR2 ANQGSEA. The CDR3 loop reads CSVETGSGTEAFF. As DNA, the CDR3 is TGCAGCGTTGAAACGGGATCGGGGACTGAAGCTTTCTTT.

V is TRBV6-1 and J is TRBJ1-1; D not resolved. The CDR3 covers 14 residues. V lost 0 bases and J 1 base, leaving 6 bases between the germline ends. Germline lookup yields CDR1 MNHNS and CDR2 SASEGT. The DNA for the CDR3 is TGTGCCAGCAGTGAAGCGTTCAAGAACACTGAAGCTTTCTTT. Translation gives CASSEAFKNTEAFF.

The V call is TRBV6-5, the J call TRBJ2-1; D is possibly TRBD1 (5 bases). CDR3 length equals 14 residues. Between the trimmed V and J ends, which lost 6 bases and 1 base, there was a span of 10 bases. CDR1 MNHEY and CDR2 SVGAGI come from the germline V gene. CDR3 amino acids: CASSIDRSYNEQFF. The CDR3 DNA is TGTGCCAGCAGCATTGACAGATCCTACAATGAGCAGTTCTTC.